This TCR beta chain was sequenced during a study of blood T cell repertoires in COVID-19. At the level of the study: From T cells, B-cell-depleted T cells, or PBMCs came the material, which was cDNA or gDNA.

Some clones are missing from TCRdb's copy, which holds only in-frame ones; the method was immunoSEQ multiplex PCR. The table shows hundreds of thousands of clones, with roughly nine tenths occurring only once. Looked up from germline, CDR1 is ENHRY and CDR2 is SYGVKD. V was clipped by 5 bases and J by 0 bases; unmatched bases: 16. This CDR3 contains 19 residues. Categorization into cohorts depended on clinical history that participants reported. This chain joins TRBV10-3 and TRBJ1-3; 7 nucleotides align to TRBD1. The receptor was derived from a man aged 55 to 69 who had recovered from COVID-19. Input material: PBMCs or T cells enriched from blood (not recorded which). Here the CDR3 DNA reads TGTGCCATCAGTCAAAGTGGGGCCGGACAGGACCTCTCTGGAAACACCATATATTTT. Translating gives CAISQSGAGQDLSGNTIYF.